This T cell receptor (beta chain) came from a study of T cell repertoires in aging, cancer and after chemotherapy. As for the study in general: Around 10 million TCR reads were in the whole dataset. The study, taken as a whole, reports: In cancer patients, declining TCR diversity with age involved lost richness and lost evenness. In each cancer cohort, median generation probability increased across chemotherapy, suggesting thymic output rebounded.

Amplification of TCR beta used genomic DNA extracted from peripheral blood. This clonotype is labeled large. Its antigen remains unknown. CDR3 length: 16 residues. Germline CDR1 and CDR2: KGHSH and LQKENI. V shed 2 bases and J 0 bases; nucleotides not matched to a gene: 6. TRB rearrangements spanning V, D and J were amplified using mixed TRB-A/B primers. In TCRdb, the multiplex PCR reads were re-called with MiXCR into one record per CDR3 protein. The sample records about 2,700 distinct CDR3 sequences, around 25% being singletons. The chain is built from TRBV18 and TRBJ1-2; 7 nucleotides match TRBD1. The material sequenced was blood. The clonotype originates from a human donor with a solid tumor. CDR3 DNA: TGTGCCAGCTCACCATCGACAGGGTTAGCTAACTATGGCTACACCTTC. Encoded protein: CASSPSTGLANYGYTF. Full variable domain (missing parts from reference TRBV18 and TRBJ1-2): NAGVMQNPRHLVRRRGQEARLRCSPMKGHSHVYWYRQLPEEGLKFMVYLQKENIIDESGMPKERFSAEFPKEGPSILRIQQVVRGDSAAYFCASSPSTGLANYGYTFGSGTRLTVV.